This T cell receptor beta chain derives from a study of T cell responses to AZD1222 COVID-19 vaccine. Broader study findings: Samples come after the peak T cell response, not at day 14.

Notes on this clone: Its cognate antigen is unknown.

The table came from immunoSEQ multiplex PCR; TCRdb's copy has only in-frame clones and leaves some out. The sample records some 100,000 clones, roughly nine tenths being singletons. Sequenced here: peripheral blood, sampled on day 0 of AZD1222 vaccination. The clonotype comes from an adult in good health.

The CDR3 DNA reads as TGTGCCAGCAGACGCGGATCTGGAAACACCATATATTTT. It translates to CASRRGSGNTIYF. V gene TRBV27 combines with J gene TRBJ1-3, with D hard to call. With 6 bases removed from V and 1 base from J, the gap between germline ends came to 7 bases. Germline-derived CDR1 and CDR2 are MNHEY and SMNVEV (reference sequence). CDR3 length equals 13 residues.